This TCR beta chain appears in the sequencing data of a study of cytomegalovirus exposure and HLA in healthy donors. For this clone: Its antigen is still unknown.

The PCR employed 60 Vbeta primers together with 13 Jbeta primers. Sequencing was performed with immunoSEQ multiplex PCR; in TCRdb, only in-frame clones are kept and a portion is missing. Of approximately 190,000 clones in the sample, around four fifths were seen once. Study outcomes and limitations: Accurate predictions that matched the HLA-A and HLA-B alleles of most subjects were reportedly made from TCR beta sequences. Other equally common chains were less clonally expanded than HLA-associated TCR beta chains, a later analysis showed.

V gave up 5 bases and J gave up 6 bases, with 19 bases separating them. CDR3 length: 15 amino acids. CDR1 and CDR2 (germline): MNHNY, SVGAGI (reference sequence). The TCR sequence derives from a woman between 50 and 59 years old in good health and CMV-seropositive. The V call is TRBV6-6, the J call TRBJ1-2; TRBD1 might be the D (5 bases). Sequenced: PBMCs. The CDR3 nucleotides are TGTGCCAGCAGTCGAAGGGACCAGGCGGGGCATGGCTACACCTTC. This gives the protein CASSRRDQAGHGYTF.